This T cell receptor (beta chain) comes out of a study of shared clonotypes between healthy human individuals (dated by TCRdb to 2018 to 2021). General notes on the study: Two women and three men aged 18 to 49 years were included in the cohort. For each donor, CD4 naive and CD4 memory were each run on three plates, CD8 naive on two plates, and CD8 memory on one plate. Libraries were prepared and TCR repertoires were sequenced by different laboratories using diverse techniques, in order to increase sequencing depth and limit assay-specific biases. The study deeply sequenced blood TCR repertoires of about five healthy adults to estimate repertoire size and the extent of clonotype sharing between individuals. Each donor's leukapheresis produced roughly between roughly 0.94 and 9.5 billion PBMCs.

About this clone: Its antigen is still unknown. Base qualities are not recorded, but no much larger clone differs from it by a single base.

Points the paper makes about the study in general: When several donors were compared, the shared fraction of clonotypes was 5% to 6.5% for naive CD4, 3% to 4% for naive CD8, 2% to 2.5% for memory CD4, and 0.4% for memory CD8. Compared with non-shared clonotypes, clonotypes shared by all four sorted-subset donors had higher generation probabilities. The genetic and exposure-history diversity represented was limited by the small number of donors. Rarefaction of sorted-subset datasets indicated incomplete sequencing despite the large sequencing depth. Only blood was sampled, and tissue TCR repertoires likely differ from those in blood. Pairwise subsampling led to the expectation that sequencing depth would affect the degree of clonotype sharing among donors. Larger estimated clonotype richness was generally found for naive subsets than for memory subsets.

Using the deep immunoSEQ assay, multiplex PCR amplified TCR CDR3 regions from genomic DNA. Genomic DNA extracted from each cell subset was distributed evenly over all wells of several immunoSEQ 96-well plates, and each plate served as one replicate. For sorted subsets, about 220 ng of genomic DNA, equivalent to 25,000 to 35,000 T cell genomes, went into each replicate PCR. Purified libraries were quantified with a Qubit 3.0 fluorometer, sized on a Bioanalyzer 2100, and re-quantified with the KAPA Library Quantification kit. Each immunoSEQ 96-well plate was sequenced on its own single-read 150-cycle Illumina NextSeq 550 flow cell. In the original analysis: Because the immunoSEQ output held only junctional sequences and lacked quality scores, the filtering could not match the filtering applied to full-length reads. To assign V/J genes and CDR3, sequences were annotated against IMGT germline references using PyIR, a Python wrapper for IgBLAST v1.9. Reads were removed for weak V/J assignments (E-value above 1e-6), missing CDR3, stop codons, out-of-frame junctions, or ambiguous translated residues. V3J clonotypes were defined as sequences sharing an identical inferred V gene, J gene, and CDR3 amino acid sequence. The percentage overlap between two repertoires was calculated by dividing the number of shared unique clonotypes by the size of the smaller repertoire. RTK rarefaction, the Chao1 estimator, and Recon v2.1 estimates of unobserved clonotypes were used to assess repertoire richness. OLGA was used to compute generation probabilities for all TCRbeta clonotypes that the gDNA method yielded from a handful of donors. TCRdb holds this immuneACCESS table with in-frame rearrangements only. Some clones are missing; in checked studies, unresolved V genes explain under half, and the rest has no known cause. That table is the source of V, J and clone size, and D and trimming were worked out from the DNA. The sample table contains over 800,000 clones; only one count was recorded for around 92% of them. More than 20% of the sample belongs to the ten largest clones.

CD8 naive samples consisted of CD45RO-negative cells that were positively selected for CCR7, yielding a CD45RA+CCR7+ population without TemRA cells. The donors were healthy, HIV-negative adults who had no recently reported acute infections or vaccinations. Every donor was a Caucasian adult residing in Nashville, Tennessee, USA. Blood was collected by leukapheresis, and PBMCs were isolated by Ficoll-Histopaque density gradient centrifugation and then cryopreserved in liquid nitrogen vapor phase. Analytical flow cytometry was used to check the purity and quantity of each magnetically sorted T cell population. From each sorted fraction, genomic DNA was isolated and quantified by UV absorbance on a Nanodrop 2000c. The CDR3 covers 14 residues, taking in both the cysteine and the phenylalanine. Here the CDR3 DNA is all that survives: 42 bases in frame from base 1. The germline V gene (reference sequence) provides CDR1 MNHEY and CDR2 SMNVEV. Trimming removed 5 bases from V and 2 bases from J, leaving 13 bases between the germline ends.

Material for sequencing was naive CD8+ T cells sorted from blood. Reading the label with the study, this specimen's cell subset or site is: CD45RA+CCR7+. Recombination connected TRBV27 to TRBJ2-7; TRBD1 is a weak D gene call, 5 bases matching. This TCR was sampled from a man aged 25-45 years in good health. The CDR3 sequence is CASSLTVLAYEQYF. The DNA sequence follows: TGTGCCAGCAGTCTGACAGTCTTAGCCTACGAGCAGTACTTC.